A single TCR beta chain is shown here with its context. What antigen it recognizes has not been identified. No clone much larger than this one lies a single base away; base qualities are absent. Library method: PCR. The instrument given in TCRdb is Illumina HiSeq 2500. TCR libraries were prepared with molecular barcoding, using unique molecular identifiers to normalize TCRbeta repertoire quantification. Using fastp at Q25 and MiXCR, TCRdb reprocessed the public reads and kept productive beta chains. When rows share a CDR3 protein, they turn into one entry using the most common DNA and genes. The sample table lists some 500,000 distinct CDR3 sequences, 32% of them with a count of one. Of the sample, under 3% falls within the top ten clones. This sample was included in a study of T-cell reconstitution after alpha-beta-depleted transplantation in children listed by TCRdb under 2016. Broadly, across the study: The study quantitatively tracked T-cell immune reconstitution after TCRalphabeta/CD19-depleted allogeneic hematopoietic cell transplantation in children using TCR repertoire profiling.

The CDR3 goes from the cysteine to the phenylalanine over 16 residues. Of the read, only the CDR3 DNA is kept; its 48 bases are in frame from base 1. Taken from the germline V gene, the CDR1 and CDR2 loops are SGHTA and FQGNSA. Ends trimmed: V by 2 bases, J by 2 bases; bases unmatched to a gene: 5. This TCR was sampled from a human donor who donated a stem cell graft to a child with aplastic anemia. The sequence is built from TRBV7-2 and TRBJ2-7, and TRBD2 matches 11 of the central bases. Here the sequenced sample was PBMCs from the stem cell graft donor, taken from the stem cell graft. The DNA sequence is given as TGTGCCAGCAGCTTAAGCCTAGCGGGAGGTACCTACGAGCAGTACTTC. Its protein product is CASSLSLAGGTYEQYF.